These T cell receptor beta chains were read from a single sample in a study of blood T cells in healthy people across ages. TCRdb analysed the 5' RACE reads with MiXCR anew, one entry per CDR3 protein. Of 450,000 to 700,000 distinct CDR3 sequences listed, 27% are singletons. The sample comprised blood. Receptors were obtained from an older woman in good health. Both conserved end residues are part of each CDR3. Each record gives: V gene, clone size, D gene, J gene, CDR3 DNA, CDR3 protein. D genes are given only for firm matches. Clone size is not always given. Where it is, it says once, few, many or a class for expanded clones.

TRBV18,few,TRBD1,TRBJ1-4,TGTGCCAGCTCACCTACCGGGACAGGGCTAACGGAAAAACTGTTTTTT,CASSPTGTGLTEKLFF
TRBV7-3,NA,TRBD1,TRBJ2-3,TGTGCCAGCAGCGACCGACAGGGGAGAGGTACGCAGTATTTT,CASSDRQGRGTQYF
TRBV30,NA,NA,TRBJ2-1,TGTGCCTGTACTTTAATTGGCAATGATCAGTTCTTC,CACTLIGNDQFF
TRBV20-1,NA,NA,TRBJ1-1,TGCAGTGCTAGGACAAGAGCGAACACTGAAGCTTTCTTT,CSARTRANTEAFF
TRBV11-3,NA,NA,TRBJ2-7,TGTGCCAGCAGCTTAGCGGTCTACGAGCAGTACTTC,CASSLAVYEQYF
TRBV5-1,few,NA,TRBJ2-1,TGCGCCAGCAGCCCCGGACACTACAATGAGCAGTTCTTC,CASSPGHYNEQFF
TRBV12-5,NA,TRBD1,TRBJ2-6,TGTGCTAGTGGTTTGGTATGTTGCCAAGAATTCGGGACAGCAGACTCTGGGGCCAACGTCCTGACTTTC,CASGLVCCQEFGTADSGANVLTF
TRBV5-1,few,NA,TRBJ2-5,TGCGCCAGCAGCTTGGAGGGCTTCCAAGAGACCCAGTACTTC,CASSLEGFQETQYF
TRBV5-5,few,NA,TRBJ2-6,TGTGCCAGCAGCTTGAAATCTGGGGCCAACGTCCTGACTTTC,CASSLKSGANVLTF
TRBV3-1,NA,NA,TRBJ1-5,TGTGCCAGCAGCCCCGACAGTACAGGGAATGTAGGAAATCAGCCCCAGCATTTT,CASSPDSTGNVGNQPQHF
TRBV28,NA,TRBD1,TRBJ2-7,TGTGCCAGCAGGTCTTGGGCGACAGGGGTCTCCTACGAGCAGTACTTC,CASRSWATGVSYEQYF
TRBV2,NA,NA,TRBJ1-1,TGTGCCAGCAGCAGGCGGGGGATGAACACTGAAGCTTTCTTT,CASSRRGMNTEAFF
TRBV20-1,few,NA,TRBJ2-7,TGCAGTGCTGAGGACCACTACGAGCAGTACTTC,CSAEDHYEQYF
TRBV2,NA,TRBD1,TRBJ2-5,TGTGCCTCAACCGGGGACAGGGTAAAAGAGACCCAGTACTTC,CASTGDRVKETQYF
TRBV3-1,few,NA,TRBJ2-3,TGTGCCAGCAGCCAAGCTAGCACAGATACGCAGTATTTT,CASSQASTDTQYF
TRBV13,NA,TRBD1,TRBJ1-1,TGTGCCAGCAGCCATACAGGGGGCGCATACACTGAAGCTTTCTTT,CASSHTGGAYTEAFF
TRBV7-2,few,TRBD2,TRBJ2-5,TGTGCCAGCAGCTTGAAGGGACTACAAGAGACCCAGTACTTC,CASSLKGLQETQYF
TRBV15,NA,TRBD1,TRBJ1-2,TGTGCCACCAGCACAAGGACAGGGTCGGGGTATGGCTACACCTTC,CATSTRTGSGYGYTF
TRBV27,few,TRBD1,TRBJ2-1,TGTGCCAGCAGTTTTCAGGGGGCGGATGAGCAGTTCTTC,CASSFQGADEQFF
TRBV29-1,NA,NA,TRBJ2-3,TGCAGCGTTGTCGCTTTGAGTAGCGACACAGATACGCAGTATTTT,CSVVALSSDTDTQYF
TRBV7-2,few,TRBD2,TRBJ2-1,TGTGCCAGCAGCAGGTCTAGCGGGGGGGCTGAGGAGCAGTTCTTC,CASSRSSGGAEEQFF
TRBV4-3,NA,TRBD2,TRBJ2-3,TGCGCCAGCAGCCAAGATGGTAACGGGAGGGGTACGCAGTATTTT,CASSQDGNGRGTQYF
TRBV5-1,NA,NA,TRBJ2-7,TGCGCCAGCAGCGTACGGACTGAGGCTCTGGAGCAGTACTTC,CASSVRTEALEQYF
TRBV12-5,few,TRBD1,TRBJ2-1,TGTGCTAGTGGTTTGGGACAGGGGGCTACGGGGGAGCAGTTCTTC,CASGLGQGATGEQFF
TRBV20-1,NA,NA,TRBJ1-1,TGCAGTTCCAAGTGGGACTTTTCCGGGGGAGCTTTCTTT,CSSKWDFSGGAFF
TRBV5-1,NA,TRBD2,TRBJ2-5,TGCGCCAGCAGCAACCCCGGGACTAGCGTGGAGACCCAGTACTTC,CASSNPGTSVETQYF
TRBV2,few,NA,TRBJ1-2,TGTGCCAGCACGGAGGAATATGGCTACACCTTC,CASTEEYGYTF
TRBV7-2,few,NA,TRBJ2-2,TGTGCCAGCAGCCCCTATAATATGGGCCCGAACACCGGGGAGCTGTTTTTT,CASSPYNMGPNTGELFF
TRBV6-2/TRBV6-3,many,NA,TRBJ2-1,TGTGCCAGCAGTTACGCCCTGGGATTGCCGTTGGTAGCCCCCCAGTTCTTC,CASSYALGLPLVAPQFF
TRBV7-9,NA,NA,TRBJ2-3,TGTGCCAGCACCAAAGATGGGGGGGATACGCAGTATTTT,CASTKDGGDTQYF
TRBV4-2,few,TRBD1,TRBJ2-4,TGTGCCAGCAGCCAGAGACAGGGTTCGCCAAACATTCAGTACTTC,CASSQRQGSPNIQYF
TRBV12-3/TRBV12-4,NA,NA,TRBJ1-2,TGTGCCAGCAGTTTAGGAGGGTCTGATGGCTACACCTTC,CASSLGGSDGYTF
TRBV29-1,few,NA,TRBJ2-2,TGCAGCGTTCTCGGCGGGCCGGGGGCCCACGGGGAGCTGTTTTTT,CSVLGGPGAHGELFF
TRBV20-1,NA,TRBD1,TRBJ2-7,TGCAGTGCTAGAGGGGACAGGGATTACGAGCAGTACTTC,CSARGDRDYEQYF
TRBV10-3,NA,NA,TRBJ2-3,TGTGCCATCCAAGCCCTGGCGGGGTATAGCACAGATACGCAGTATTTT,CAIQALAGYSTDTQYF
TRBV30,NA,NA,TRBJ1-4,TGTGCCTGGAGTGAAGCGGGGGAAAAACTGTTTTTT,CAWSEAGEKLFF
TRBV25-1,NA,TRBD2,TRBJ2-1,TGTGCCAGCTCTATAGCGGGAAATGAGCAGTTCTTC,CASSIAGNEQFF
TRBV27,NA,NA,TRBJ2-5,TGTGCCAGCAGCCAACGGTTGGGGGAGACCCAGTACTTC,CASSQRLGETQYF
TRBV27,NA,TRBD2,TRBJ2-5,TGTGCCAGCAGTCCTATGGGAGGGCCGGAGACCCAGTACTTC,CASSPMGGPETQYF
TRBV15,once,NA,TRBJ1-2,TGTGCCACCAGCAGAGGGGCGGGACTGCTTTATGGCTACACCTTC,CATSRGAGLLYGYTF
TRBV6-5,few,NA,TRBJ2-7,TGTGCCAGCAGTTACGGCCGCACAGGGCGGACGGGAGAGCAGTACTTC,CASSYGRTGRTGEQYF
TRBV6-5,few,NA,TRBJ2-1,TGTGCCAGCAGTTACTCCAGCGAAGGGGGACTGAATGAGCAGTTCTTC,CASSYSSEGGLNEQFF
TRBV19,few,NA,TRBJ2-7,TGTGCCAGTTCGACAGCCTACGAGCAGTACTTC,CASSTAYEQYF
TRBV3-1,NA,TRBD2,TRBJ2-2,TGTGCCAGCAGCCAAGGACTAGCGGTACTCACCGGGGAGCTGTTTTTT,CASSQGLAVLTGELFF
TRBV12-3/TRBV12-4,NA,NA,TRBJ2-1,TGTGCCAGCGGCCTTCGGGGGGCTTCCTACAATGAGCAGTTCTTC,CASGLRGASYNEQFF
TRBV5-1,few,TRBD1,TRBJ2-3,TGCGCCAGCAGCATCGGACAGGGGTCGTGGGATACGCAGTATTTT,CASSIGQGSWDTQYF
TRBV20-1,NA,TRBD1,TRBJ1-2,TGCAGTGCTAGGGAGGGGACAGGGAGTCGCTATGGCTACACCTTC,CSAREGTGSRYGYTF
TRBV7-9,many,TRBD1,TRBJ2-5,TGTGCCACCCCGGGACAGGGACTTCAAGAGACCCAGTACTTC,CATPGQGLQETQYF
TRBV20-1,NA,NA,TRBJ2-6,TGCAGTGCTCCCCCCCACTCTGGGGCCAACGTCCTGACTTTC,CSAPPHSGANVLTF
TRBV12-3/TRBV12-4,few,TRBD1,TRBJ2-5,TGTGCCAGCAGTTTAAGGGGGCAGCAAGAGACCCAGTACTTC,CASSLRGQQETQYF
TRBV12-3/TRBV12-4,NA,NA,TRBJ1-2,TGTGCCAGCAGTTTCTCGCAGAACTATGGCTACACCTTC,CASSFSQNYGYTF
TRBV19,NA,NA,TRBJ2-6,TGTGCCAGTAGTATAGTCGAATCTGGGGCCAACGTCCTGACTTTC,CASSIVESGANVLTF
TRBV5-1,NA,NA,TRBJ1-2,TGCGCCAGCAGCTTGGGGACATCCAACTATGGCGACACCTTC,CASSLGTSNYGDTF
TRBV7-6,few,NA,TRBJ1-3,TGTGCCAGCAGCTTACGAGGACATCCACAGTCGGGAAACACCATATATTTT,CASSLRGHPQSGNTIYF